This T cell receptor beta chain was captured by sequencing in a study of early T cells in non-severe SARS-CoV-2 infection. For the study at large: RNA in bulk from unsorted whole blood was sequenced, and chains were unpaired. Findings of the study overall: Clonotype matching in VDJdb favored anti-spike CD8 responses and did not capture private and CD4 specificities.

To note about this clonotype: Its matching antigen is unknown.

The CDR3 contains 17 residues. Looked up from germline, CDR1 is SGHRS and CDR2 is YFSETQ. The V and J ends lost 2 bases and 3 bases, in that order; junction bases with no gene match: 11. Attachment of unique molecular identifiers to individual cDNA molecules was performed. Via MiXCR, TCRdb re-called the 5' RACE reads, giving one row per CDR3 protein. The sample has some 48,000 distinct CDR3 sequences, approximately 13% seen once. This clonotype originated in an adult who was a healthcare worker with PCR-confirmed SARS-CoV-2 infection or an uninfected control (not recorded which). This chain connects TRBV5-1 to TRBJ1-2, with TRBD1 matching 9 bases. Sequenced: whole blood. The CDR3 loop is CASSFRRDRAYDYGYTF. For the CDR3, the DNA is TGCGCCAGCAGCTTTCGCCGGGACAGGGCGTACGACTATGGCTACACCTTC.